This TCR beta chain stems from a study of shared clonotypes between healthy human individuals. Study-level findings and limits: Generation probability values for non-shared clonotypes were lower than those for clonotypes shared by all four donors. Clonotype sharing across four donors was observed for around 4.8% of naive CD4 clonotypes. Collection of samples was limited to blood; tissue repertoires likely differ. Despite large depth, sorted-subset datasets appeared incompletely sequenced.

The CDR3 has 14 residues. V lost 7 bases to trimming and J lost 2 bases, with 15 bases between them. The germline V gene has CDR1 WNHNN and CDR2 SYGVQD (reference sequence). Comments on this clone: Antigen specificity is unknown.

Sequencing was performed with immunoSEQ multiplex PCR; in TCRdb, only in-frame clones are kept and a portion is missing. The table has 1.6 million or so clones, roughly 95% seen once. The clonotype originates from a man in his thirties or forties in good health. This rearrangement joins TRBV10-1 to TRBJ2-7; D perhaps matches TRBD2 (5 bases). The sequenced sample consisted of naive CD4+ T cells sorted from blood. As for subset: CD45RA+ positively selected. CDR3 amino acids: CASTWRLGTYEQYF. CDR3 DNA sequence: TGCGCCAGCACTTGGAGGTTGGGAACCTACGAGCAGTACTTC.